The source of this T cell receptor (beta chain) is a study of technical replicates of blood from a handful of donors. The repertoire was sequenced with immunoSEQ multiplex PCR; TCRdb's copy has only in-frame clones and lacks some. The sample lists approximately 65,000 clones, 75% to 90% occurring once. This CDR3 comprises 15 residues. Looked up from germline, CDR1 is SGHAT and CDR2 is FQNNGV. V was trimmed by 0 bases and J by 5 bases, leaving 8 bases between them. What was sequenced was PBMCs. The rearrangement joins TRBV11-2 to TRBJ1-6, with D possibly being TRBD1 (5 bases). The TCR originated in a human donor in good health. Some clones in this sample may be carry-over from other donors' samples. CDR3 nucleotides: TGTGCCAGCAGCTTAGATGGGGGGAATAATTCACCCCTCCACTTT. Its translation is CASSLDGGNNSPLHF.